This T cell receptor beta chain was obtained from a study of blood T cell repertoires in COVID-19. Some clones are missing from TCRdb's copy, which holds only in-frame ones; the method was immunoSEQ multiplex PCR. The repertoire holds 350,000 to 400,000 clones, with approximately 90% as singletons. Ages ranged from roughly 18 to 100 years, with residence in more than 20 US areas. Germline CDR1 and CDR2: ENHRY and SYGVKD. CDR3 length: 14 amino acids. V gave up 2 bases and J gave up 1 base, with 8 bases separating them. Sequencing was done on a sample of PBMCs or T cells enriched from blood (not recorded which). V is TRBV10-3 and J is TRBJ2-5, with D maybe TRBD1 (5 bases). This receptor was taken from a man between 18 and 35 years old who had recovered from COVID-19. CDR3 protein: CAISERQGQETQYF. In DNA, the CDR3 is TGTGCCATCAGTGAGCGTCAGGGCCAAGAGACCCAGTACTTC.